Given below is one TCR beta chain in context. No antigen is known for it. With the Oncomine TCR Beta short-read assay, DNA from cultured CD4+ T cells was sequenced. MiXCR, applied by TCRdb to the PCR reads, yields one record per CDR3 protein. The sample includes approximately 20,000 distinct CDR3 sequences, more than 40% of them seen just once. This sample's treatment: approximately 11-day PBMC culture with coronavirus spike peptide pools or control peptides (ViraFEST assay). Under the ViraFEST approach, antigen-specific T cells were expanded with peptide pools and TCRs subsequently sequenced. This specimen comes from a study of vaccination and CD4 T cells after COVID-19. Study at large: Median time from second vaccine dose to sampling was around 72 days (14 to 241). Stimuli were overlapping spike peptide pools of SARS-CoV-2 and three common cold coronaviruses (HCoV-NL63, HCoV-OC43, HCoV-229E). Either a CEFX pool, an HIV-1 Nef pool, or no peptide was added to control cultures.

The CDR3 totals 14 residues. Trimming removed 0 bases from V and 8 bases from J, with 16 bases in between. Germline-derived CDR1 and CDR2 are DFQATT and SNEGSKA (reference sequence). The sequence came from a human donor who had recovered from COVID-19. The sample was CD4+ T cells from blood, cultured in vitro, taken before SARS-CoV-2 vaccination. V is TRBV20-1 and J is TRBJ1-2, with D possibly TRBD1 on 6 matching bases. The chain's CDR3 is CSARDVDRTRGYTF. Here the CDR3 DNA reads TGCAGTGCTAGAGATGTCGACAGGACGAGAGGCTACACCTTC.